This T cell receptor (beta chain) was obtained from a study of T-cell reconstitution after alpha-beta-depleted transplantation in children. Whole-study results and caveats: For some patients, TCRbeta diversity was high at day 60 because of recipient T cells and thymic progenitors that survived.

Library preparation (for TCRbeta) was performed with unique molecular identifiers. From the PCR reads, TCRdb called clonotypes with MiXCR, one entry per CDR3 protein. The table lists some 350,000 distinct CDR3 sequences, 15% to 20% of them singletons. This clonotype has just a few counts. Its cognate antigen is unknown. The sample was PBMCs, mostly from graft donor cells, taken 360 days after TCRalphabeta/CD19-depleted stem cell transplant. This clonotype was sampled from a male patient aged 2-15 years who had a stem cell transplant for acute lymphoblastic leukemia, so the T cells may come from the graft donor.

CDR3 protein: CSARSSPGLAGNTGELFF. CDR3 nucleotide sequence: TGCAGTGCTAGATCTAGCCCGGGACTAGCGGGCAACACCGGGGAGCTGTTTTTT. The V call is TRBV20-1, the J call TRBJ2-2; 12 nucleotides match TRBD2. Germline V gene sequence: CDR1 DFQATT, CDR2 SNEGSKA (reference sequence). This CDR3 is 18 amino acids long. Unmatched junction bases numbered 9, after V lost 2 bases and J lost 2 bases.